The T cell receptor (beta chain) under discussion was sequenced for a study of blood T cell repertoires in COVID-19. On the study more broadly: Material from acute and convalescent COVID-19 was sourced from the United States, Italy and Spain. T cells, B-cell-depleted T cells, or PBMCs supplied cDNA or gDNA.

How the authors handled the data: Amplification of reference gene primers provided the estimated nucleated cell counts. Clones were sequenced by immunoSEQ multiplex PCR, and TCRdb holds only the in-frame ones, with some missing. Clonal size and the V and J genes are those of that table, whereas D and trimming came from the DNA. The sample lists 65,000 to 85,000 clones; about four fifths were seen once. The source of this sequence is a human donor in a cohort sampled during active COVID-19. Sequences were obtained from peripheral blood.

The CDR3 protein is CASSAQAEGYNEQFF. The CDR3 nucleotides read TGTGCCAGCAGTGCACAGGCAGAAGGATACAATGAGCAGTTCTTC. The J gene is TRBJ2-1, the V gene TRBV6-2 or TRBV6-3, with D possibly TRBD1 on 5 matching bases. In germline, CDR1 is MNHEY, CDR2 SVGEGT. With 5 bases removed from V and 4 bases from J, the gap between germline ends came to 15 bases. This CDR3 is built from 15 residues.